Below are 26 T cell receptor delta chains sequenced from a single sample in a study of Vδ1+ human thymocytes. Study observations and caveats: In the thymus, TRG and TRD repertoires looked highly polyclonal with Gaussian CDR3 lengths.

The antigens for these receptors are not known. RNA was extracted from the cells and then reverse transcribed. CDR3 amplicons came from multiplex PCR with pooled V-gene forward and constant-region reverse primers. TCRdb reprocessed the multiplex PCR reads through CATT. The sample consists of about 55,000 delta-chain clones, 15% to 20% of them appearing once. Sequenced: Vdelta1+ gamma-delta thymocytes from the thymus. The subset here: FACS-sorted CD3+ TCRalphabeta- TCRVdelta1+ TCRVdelta2- thymocytes. The receptors here all came from a boy less than two years old who had congenital heart surgery.

This rearrangement joins TRDV1 to TRDJ1, with a possible D match to TRDD2 (5 bases). The length of the CDR3 is 16 residues. Germline values: CDR1 TSWWSYY, CDR2 QGS. With 5 bases removed from V and 2 bases from J, the gap between germline ends came to 18 bases. The CDR3 DNA reads as TGTGCTCTTGGGAAGCGCCCTACTAGGGTAACCGATAAACTCATCTTT. Protein sequence: CALGKRPTRVTDKLIF.

This clone was counted between two and nine times. The chain couples TRDV1 to TRDJ1, with D possibly being TRDD3 (5 bases). V shed 4 bases and J shed 0 bases, with 12 bases lying between them. The germline V gene encodes CDR1 TSWWSYY and CDR2 QGS. The CDR3 runs 15 residues. This CDR3 reads CALGGRDRYTDKLIF. Written as DNA, the CDR3 is TGTGCTCTTGGGGGTCGGGATCGGTACACCGATAAACTCATCTTT.

The rearrangement links TRDV1 to TRDJ1; the match to TRDD3 covers 13 bases. The CDR3 spans 20 residues. Germline CDR1 TSWWSYY, CDR2 QGS. V lost 5 bases and J lost 7; bases outside the gene matches: 22. The CDR3 is CALGYPSIFTGGYASPKLIF. DNA of the CDR3: TGTGCTCTTGGGTATCCTTCGATCTTTACTGGGGGATACGCCTCCCCTAAACTCATCTTT.

This clone was observed a few times. This rearrangement joins TRDV1 to TRDJ1, with TRDD3 identical over 12 bases. Germline V gives CDR1 TSWWSYY, CDR2 QGS. After removal of 4 bases from V and 0 bases from J, the junction contained 18 bases not matched to a gene. This CDR3 is 21 amino acids long. CDR3 in amino acids: CALGASFPNTGGYPYTDKLIF. The CDR3 DNA is TGTGCTCTTGGGGCCTCCTTCCCGAACACTGGGGGATACCCTTACACCGATAAACTCATCTTT.

This clone has only a few counts. Other DNA sequences in the sample encode the same CDR3. The V gene is TRDV1, the J gene TRDJ1, with D hard to call. V shed 0 bases and J shed 1 base, with 6 bases lying between them. Germline CDR1 is TSWWSYY and CDR2 is QGS. This CDR3 has 14 residues. The CDR3 loop reads CALGELSFTDKLIF. The CDR3 DNA reads TGTGCTCTTGGGGAACTTAGCTTCACCGATAAACTCATCTTT.

The chain joins TRDV1 to TRDJ1, with D perhaps TRDD3 (6 bases). Germline CDR1 TSWWSYY, CDR2 QGS. CDR3 length equals 19 residues. The V end lost 3 bases, the J end lost 0 bases, and 23 bases lay between the germline ends. The CDR3 is CALGDLRPWGSPYTDKLIF. DNA for the CDR3: TGTGCTCTTGGGGACCTACGTCCCTGGGGATCGCCGTACACCGATAAACTCATCTTT.

The J gene is TRDJ1, the V gene TRDV1, with D possibly matching TRDD3 (5 bases). With 0 bases removed from V and 3 bases from J, the gap between germline ends came to 14 bases. The CDR3 spans 16 residues. Germline CDR1 and CDR2: TSWWSYY and QGS. DNA of the CDR3: TGTGCTCTTGGGGAACTTCCAGGGGGTAACTCCGATAAACTCATCTTT. This gives the protein CALGELPGGNSDKLIF.

The chain carries TRDV1 and TRDJ1; 8 bases are a match to TRDD3. This CDR3 region has 22 residues. Germline CDR1 TSWWSYY, CDR2 QGS. Germline trimming cut 4 bases from V and 3 bases from J; bases unmatched to any gene: 28. CDR3 nucleotides: TGTGCTCTTGGGGGATTTCATCCCCCTCTTTATACTGGGGGGACCCGTGCCGATAAACTCATCTTT. The encoded protein is CALGGFHPPLYTGGTRADKLIF.

This chain links TRDV1 with TRDJ1, with D perhaps TRDD3 (5 bases). Germline loops: CDR1 TSWWSYY, CDR2 QGS. Between the trimmed V and J ends, which lost 1 base and 1 base, there was a span of 19 bases. This CDR3 region has 18 residues. CDR3 bases: TGTGCTCTTGGGGAACAAGATCGTTGGGGCTATATCACCGATAAACTCATCTTT. It specifies CALGEQDRWGYITDKLIF.

V usage is TRDV1 and J usage is TRDJ1; 12 bases are shared with TRDD3. CDR1 and CDR2 from the germline V gene are TSWWSYY and QGS. CDR3 length: 26 amino acids. V trimming: 5 bases; J trimming: 0 bases; junction bases outside the gene matches: 34. This CDR3 is CALGTPKRDAYPYWGIPMANTDKLIF. The CDR3 coding sequence is TGTGCTCTTGGGACCCCTAAACGGGATGCCTACCCGTACTGGGGGATACCGATGGCTAACACCGATAAACTCATCTTT.

The V gene is TRDV1, the J gene TRDJ1; 9 bases agree with TRDD3. The CDR3 totals 18 residues. J was trimmed by 1 base and V by 4 bases; bases with no gene match: 13. The germline V gene encodes CDR1 TSWWSYY and CDR2 QGS. CDR3 nucleotide sequence: TGTGCTCTTGGGGCGCCTTCTAACTGGGGGACCCTCACCGATAAACTCATCTTT. This encodes CALGAPSNWGTLTDKLIF.

This clone was seen only once. The chain has TRDV1 and TRDJ1; 11 bases are a match to TRDD3. The CDR3 runs to 15 residues. Looked up from germline, CDR1 is TSWWSYY and CDR2 is QGS. Trimming removed 3 bases from V and 6 bases from J; junction bases left unmatched: 6. Written as DNA, the CDR3 is TGTGCTCTTGGGGATTTTGACTGGGGGATAAATAAACTCATCTTT. Translation: CALGDFDWGINKLIF.

This clone was counted between two and nine times. V usage is TRDV1 and J usage is TRDJ1; TRDD2 agrees at 8 bases. Germline values: CDR1 TSWWSYY, CDR2 QGS. Losses at the gene ends were 3 bases for V and 0 bases for J; bases not matched to a gene: 18. This CDR3 is built from 20 residues. This CDR3 reads CALGDHPDFLLYPNTDKLIF. For the CDR3, the DNA is TGTGCTCTTGGGGACCACCCCGACTTCCTACTTTACCCGAACACCGATAAACTCATCTTT.

The rearrangement uses TRDV1 and TRDJ1, with TRDD3 identical over 12 bases. Germline V gene data show CDR1 as TSWWSYY and CDR2 as QGS. The V and J ends lost 10 bases and 4 bases, in that order; junction bases with no gene match: 13. There are 16 residues in the CDR3. The CDR3 nucleotides read TGTGCTCACTGGGGGATACTGGGGGATAACGGCGATAAACTCATCTTT. This codes for CAHWGILGDNGDKLIF.

V is TRDV2 and J is TRDJ1; 9 bases are shared with TRDD3. The CDR3 runs to 16 residues. Per the germline V gene, CDR1 is GEAIGNYY and CDR2 is EKD. V lost 8 bases and J lost 0; bases outside the gene matches: 12. CDR3 region: CASKYWGTRYTDKLIF. The CDR3 DNA is TGTGCCTCAAAGTACTGGGGGACTAGATACACCGATAAACTCATCTTT.

This clone was counted a few times. The chain recombines TRDV1 with TRDJ1, with 7 bases fitting TRDD3. Germline V CDR1 and CDR2: TSWWSYY, QGS. This CDR3 has 20 residues. V lost 1 base to trimming and J lost 0 bases; unmatched junction nucleotides: 17. This CDR3 reads CALGEPQPPGDDRYTDKLIF. CDR3 coding DNA: TGTGCTCTTGGGGAACCCCAACCCCCGGGGGATGACCGGTACACCGATAAACTCATCTTT.

Only one count was recorded for this clone. V gene TRDV1 combines with J gene TRDJ1, with D possibly TRDD3 on 5 matching bases. Trimming cost V 0 bases and J 0 bases, with 11 bases left between them. The germline CDR1 and CDR2 sequences are TSWWSYY and QGS. The CDR3 runs to 16 residues. CDR3 sequence: CALGELGAGYTDKLIF. CDR3 bases: TGTGCTCTTGGGGAACTAGGGGCTGGGTACACCGATAAACTCATCTTT.

The chain carries TRDV1 and TRDJ1; D is possibly TRDD2 (6 bases). The CDR3 covers 20 residues. The V and J ends lost 3 bases and 0 bases respectively, with 26 bases between them. Germline CDR1 is TSWWSYY and CDR2 is QGS. For the CDR3, the DNA is TGTGCTCTTGGGGACGGCGGCTCCTACTCATCACCTAAGTACACCGATAAACTCATCTTT. It is translated as CALGDGGSYSSPKYTDKLIF.

V is TRDV1 and J is TRDJ1; 9 nucleotides line up with TRDD3. Unmatched junction bases numbered 19, after V lost 2 bases and J lost 0 bases. The CDR3 is made up of 21 amino acids. The germline CDR1 and CDR2 sequences are TSWWSYY and QGS. The CDR3 DNA is TGTGCTCTTGGGGAAGTGGGCTTTTGGAGGGGATACGCCCGCTACACCGATAAACTCATCTTT. The encoded protein is CALGEVGFWRGYARYTDKLIF.

The rearrangement joins TRDV1 to TRDJ1; 9 nucleotides line up with TRDD3. CDR1 TSWWSYY and CDR2 QGS come from the germline V gene. V was clipped by 0 bases and J by 5 bases; unmatched bases: 19. This CDR3 spans 20 amino acids. The CDR3 DNA follows: TGTGCTCTTGGGGAACTAAATCGCTCCTGGGGGATTGCAAAACCAGATAAACTCATCTTT. Translating it yields CALGELNRSWGIAKPDKLIF.

The V gene is TRDV1, the J gene TRDJ1; TRDD2 agrees at 9 bases. The trim removed 6 bases at V and 0 bases at J, leaving 20 bases unmatched. The CDR3 spans 20 residues. CDR1 TSWWSYY and CDR2 QGS come from the germline V gene. The CDR3 nucleotides are TGTGCTCTTGGACCATCTCCTTCCTACTATCTGGGGCCCTACACCGATAAACTCATCTTT. This sequence encodes CALGPSPSYYLGPYTDKLIF.

The chain has TRDV1 and TRDJ1; 9 bases line up with TRDD3. Germline loops: CDR1 TSWWSYY, CDR2 QGS. The CDR3 runs to 19 residues. After removal of 4 bases from V and 4 bases from J, the junction contained 19 bases not matched to a gene. CDR3 bases: TGTGCTCTTGGGGTCCCCTTCCCTCCTAGGGGATACGCGGTCGATAAACTCATCTTT. Translation: CALGVPFPPRGYAVDKLIF.

The chain combines TRDV1 with TRDJ1; 11 positions agree with TRDD3. There are 20 residues in the CDR3. Trimming removed 2 bases from V and 0 bases from J; junction bases left unmatched: 14. Germline V gene data show CDR1 as TSWWSYY and CDR2 as QGS. DNA of the CDR3: TGTGCTCTTGGGGAAATTTTGAGGGTGGGGGATACGCGGTACACCGATAAACTCATCTTT. This encodes CALGEILRVGDTRYTDKLIF.

The gene calls are TRDV1 and TRDJ1; 11 nucleotides match TRDD3. With V trimmed by 6 bases and J by 0 bases, 30 bases remained unmatched. The CDR3 runs to 24 residues. Germline CDR1 reads TSWWSYY; CDR2 reads QGS. The CDR3 DNA reads TGTGCTCTTGGCCTCCCCGGTATCTACCTTTATGAAGACTGGGGGATATGGGACACCGATAAACTCATCTTT. Translation gives CALGLPGIYLYEDWGIWDTDKLIF.

This chain joins TRDV1 and TRDJ1, with D tentatively TRDD2 or TRDD3 (8 bases each). Germline CDR1 TSWWSYY, CDR2 QGS. V lost 0 bases and J lost 0, with 35 bases in between. This CDR3 is 24 amino acids long. This CDR3 is CALGELGGFLPTGGSRWYTDKLIF. CDR3 sequence (DNA): TGTGCTCTTGGGGAACTAGGGGGCTTCCTACCCACTGGGGGTTCCCGGTGGTACACCGATAAACTCATCTTT.

V and J are TRDV1 and TRDJ1; possibly TRDD2 for D (5 bases). CDR3 length: 18 residues. V lost 4 bases and J lost 0, with 21 bases in between. Germline V CDR1 and CDR2: TSWWSYY, QGS. CDR3 DNA: TGTGCTCTTGGGGGGCCCTTCGAGGATTACTGCGACACCGATAAACTCATCTTT. It specifies CALGGPFEDYCDTDKLIF.